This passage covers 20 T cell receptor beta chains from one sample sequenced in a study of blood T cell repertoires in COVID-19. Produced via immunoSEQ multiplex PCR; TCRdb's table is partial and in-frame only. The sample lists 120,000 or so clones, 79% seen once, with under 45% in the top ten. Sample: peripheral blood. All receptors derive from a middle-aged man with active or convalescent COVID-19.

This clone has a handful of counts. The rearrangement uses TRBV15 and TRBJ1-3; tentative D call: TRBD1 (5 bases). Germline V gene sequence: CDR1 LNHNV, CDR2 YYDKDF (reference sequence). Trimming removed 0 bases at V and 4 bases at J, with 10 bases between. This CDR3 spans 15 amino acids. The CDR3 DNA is TGTGCCACCAGCAGAGATCGCGGGGGAGGAAACACCATATATTTT. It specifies CATSRDRGGGNTIYF.

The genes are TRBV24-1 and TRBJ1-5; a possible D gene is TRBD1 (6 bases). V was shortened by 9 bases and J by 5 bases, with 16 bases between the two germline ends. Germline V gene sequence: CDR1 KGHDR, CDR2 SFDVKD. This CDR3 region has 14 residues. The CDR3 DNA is TGTGCCACCGGGGGAGGGGGAAAGGATCAGCCCCAGCATTTT. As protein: CATGGGGKDQPQHF.

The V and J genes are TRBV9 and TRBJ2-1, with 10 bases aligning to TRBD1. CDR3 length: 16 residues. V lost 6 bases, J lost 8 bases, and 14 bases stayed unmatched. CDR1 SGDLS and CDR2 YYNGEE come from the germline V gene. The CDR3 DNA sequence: TGTGCCAGCACCAAGATGACAGGGGGCGTTGTGGATGAGCAGTTCTTC. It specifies CASTKMTGGVVDEQFF.

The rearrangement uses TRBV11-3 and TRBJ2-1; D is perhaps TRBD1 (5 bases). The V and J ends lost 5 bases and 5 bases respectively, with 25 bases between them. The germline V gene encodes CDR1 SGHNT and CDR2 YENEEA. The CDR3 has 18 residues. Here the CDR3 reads CASSKQTPGRVANNEQFF. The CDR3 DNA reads TGTGCCAGCAGCAAACAAACCCCAGGGCGCGTTGCCAACAATGAGCAGTTCTTC.

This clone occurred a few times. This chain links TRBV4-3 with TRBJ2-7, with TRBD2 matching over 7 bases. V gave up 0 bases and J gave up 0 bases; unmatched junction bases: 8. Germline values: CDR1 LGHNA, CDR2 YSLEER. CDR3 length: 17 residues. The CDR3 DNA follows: TGCGCCAGCAGCCAAGAGACTCGGGGAGGGACCTCCTACGAGCAGTACTTC. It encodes CASSQETRGGTSYEQYF.

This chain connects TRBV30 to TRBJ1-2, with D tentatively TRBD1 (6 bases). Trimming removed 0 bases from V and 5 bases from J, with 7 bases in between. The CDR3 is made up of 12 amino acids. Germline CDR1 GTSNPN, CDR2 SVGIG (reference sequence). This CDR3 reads CAWSVQGYGYTF. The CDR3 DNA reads TGTGCCTGGAGTGTTCAGGGGTATGGCTACACCTTC.

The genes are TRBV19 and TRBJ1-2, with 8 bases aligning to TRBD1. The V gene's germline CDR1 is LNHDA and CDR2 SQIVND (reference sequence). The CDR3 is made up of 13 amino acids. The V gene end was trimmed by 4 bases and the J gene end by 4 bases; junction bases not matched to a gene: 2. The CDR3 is CASSNRGAYGYTF. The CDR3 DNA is TGTGCCAGTAGTAACAGGGGGGCCTATGGCTACACCTTC.

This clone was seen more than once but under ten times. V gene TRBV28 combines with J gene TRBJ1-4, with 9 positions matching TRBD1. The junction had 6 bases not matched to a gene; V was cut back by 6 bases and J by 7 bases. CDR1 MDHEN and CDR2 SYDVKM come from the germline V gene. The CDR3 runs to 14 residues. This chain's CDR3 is CASRAWTGVEKLFF. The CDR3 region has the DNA TGTGCCAGCAGGGCATGGACAGGGGTTGAAAAACTGTTTTTT.

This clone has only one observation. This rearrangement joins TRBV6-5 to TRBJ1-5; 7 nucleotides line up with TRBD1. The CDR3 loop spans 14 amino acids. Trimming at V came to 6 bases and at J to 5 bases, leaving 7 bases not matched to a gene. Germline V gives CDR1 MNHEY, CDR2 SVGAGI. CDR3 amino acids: CASSLTGPDQPQHF. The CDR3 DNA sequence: TGTGCCAGCAGCCTGACAGGGCCTGATCAGCCCCAGCATTTT.

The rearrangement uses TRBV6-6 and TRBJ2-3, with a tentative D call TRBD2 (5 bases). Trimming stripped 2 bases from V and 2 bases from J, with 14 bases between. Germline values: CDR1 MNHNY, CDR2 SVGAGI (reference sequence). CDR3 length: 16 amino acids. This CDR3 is CASSYAGEPTTDTQYF. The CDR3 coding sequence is TGTGCCAGCAGTTACGCCGGGGAGCCGACCACAGATACGCAGTATTTT.

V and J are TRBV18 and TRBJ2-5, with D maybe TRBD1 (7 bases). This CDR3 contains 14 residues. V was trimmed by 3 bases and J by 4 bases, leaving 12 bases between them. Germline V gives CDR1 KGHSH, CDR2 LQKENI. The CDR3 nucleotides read TGTGCCAGCTCACCGTTTCAGGGGGGAGAGACCCAGTACTTC. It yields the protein CASSPFQGGETQYF.

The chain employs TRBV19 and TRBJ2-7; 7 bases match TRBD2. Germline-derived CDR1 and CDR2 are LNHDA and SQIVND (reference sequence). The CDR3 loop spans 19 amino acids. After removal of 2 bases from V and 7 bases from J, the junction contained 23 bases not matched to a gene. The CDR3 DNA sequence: TGTGCCAGTAGTATACCTCCGGGCCCTGGGAGGCTAGCGGCCCCAGAGCAGTACTTC. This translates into CASSIPPGPGRLAAPEQYF.

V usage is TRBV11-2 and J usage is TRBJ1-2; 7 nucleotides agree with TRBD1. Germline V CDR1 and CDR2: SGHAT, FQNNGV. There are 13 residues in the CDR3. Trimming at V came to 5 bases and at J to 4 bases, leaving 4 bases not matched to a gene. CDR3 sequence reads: CASSPGTAYGYTF. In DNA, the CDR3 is TGTGCCAGCAGCCCAGGGACAGCCTATGGCTACACCTTC. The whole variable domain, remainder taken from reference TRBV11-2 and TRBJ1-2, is EAGVAQSPRYKIIEKRQSVAFWCNPISGHATLYWYQQILGQGPKLLIQFQNNGVVDDSQLPKDRFSAERLKGVDSTLKIQPAKLEDSAVYLCASSPGTAYGYTFGSGTRLTVV.

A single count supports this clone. CDR3 nucleotides: TGTGCCAGCAGTTTACAGGGGGCCCTTCATGGCTACACCTTC. Translation gives CASSLQGALHGYTF. This sequence joins TRBV27 and TRBJ1-2, with TRBD1 identical over 8 bases. The CDR3 contains 14 residues. Unmatched junction bases numbered 5, after V lost 2 bases and J lost 6 bases. Germline V gene lookup returns CDR1 MNHEY and CDR2 SMNVEV (reference sequence).

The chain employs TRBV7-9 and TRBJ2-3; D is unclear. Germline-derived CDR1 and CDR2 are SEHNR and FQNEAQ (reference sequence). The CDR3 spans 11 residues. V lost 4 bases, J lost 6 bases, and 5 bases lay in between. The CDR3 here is CASSYGDTQYF. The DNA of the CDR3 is TGTGCCAGCAGCTACGGGGATACGCAGTATTTT.

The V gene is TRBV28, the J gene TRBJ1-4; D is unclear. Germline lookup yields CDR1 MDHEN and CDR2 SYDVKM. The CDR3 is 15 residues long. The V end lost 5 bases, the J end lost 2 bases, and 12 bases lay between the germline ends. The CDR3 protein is CASSPRAGTNEKLFF. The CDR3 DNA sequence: TGTGCCAGCAGTCCCCGTGCCGGGACTAATGAAAAACTGTTTTTT.

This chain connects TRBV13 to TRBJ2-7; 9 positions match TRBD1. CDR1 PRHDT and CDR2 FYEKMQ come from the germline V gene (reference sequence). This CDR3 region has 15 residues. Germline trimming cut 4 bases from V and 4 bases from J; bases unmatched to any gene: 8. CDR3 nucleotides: TGTGCCAGCAGCTCGACAGGGGGGATTGATTACGAGCAGTACTTC. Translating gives CASSSTGGIDYEQYF.

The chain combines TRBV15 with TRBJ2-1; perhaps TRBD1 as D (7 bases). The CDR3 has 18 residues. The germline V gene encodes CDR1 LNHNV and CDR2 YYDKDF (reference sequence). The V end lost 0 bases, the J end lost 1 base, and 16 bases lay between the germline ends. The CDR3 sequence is CATSREATAGGSYNEQFF. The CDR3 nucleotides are TGTGCCACCAGCAGAGAGGCAACGGCAGGGGGGTCCTACAATGAGCAGTTCTTC.

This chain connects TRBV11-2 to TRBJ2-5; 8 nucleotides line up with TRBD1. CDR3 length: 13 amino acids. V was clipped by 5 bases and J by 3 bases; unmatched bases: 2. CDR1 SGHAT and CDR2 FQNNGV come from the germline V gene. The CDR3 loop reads CASSKQGEETQYF. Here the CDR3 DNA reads TGTGCCAGCAGCAAACAGGGGGAAGAGACCCAGTACTTC.

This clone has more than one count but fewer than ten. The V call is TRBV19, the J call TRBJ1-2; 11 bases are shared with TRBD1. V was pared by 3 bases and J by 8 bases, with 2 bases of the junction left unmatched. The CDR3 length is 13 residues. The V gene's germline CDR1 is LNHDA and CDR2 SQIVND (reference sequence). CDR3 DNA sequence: TGTGCCAGTAGTATTAGGACAGGGGGCGGCTACACCTTC. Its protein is CASSIRTGGGYTF.